This paragraph covers one T cell receptor (beta chain) sequence. Its specific antigen is unknown. Base qualities were left out, and no much larger clone turns up one base away. Its CDR3 holds 15 amino acids, cysteine through phenylalanine. Solely the CDR3 DNA is kept, with 45 bases framed from the first base. CDR1 is given as SGHTA and CDR2 as FQGNSA, both from the germline V gene. The V and J ends are trimmed by 1 base and 4 bases, leaving 13 bases between them. Flow cytometry had shown CD8+CD57+ cell expansion in the patients selected for sequencing. All patients had severe acquired aplastic anemia diagnosed by International Study of Aplastic Anemia and Agranulocytosis and Camitta criteria. No patient had received any therapy when blood was sampled. The study deep-sequenced TCR repertoires of sorted CD4+ and CD8+ blood T cells from severe aplastic anemia patients and healthy subjects. In the USA, patient enrollment took place under clinicaltrials.gov protocols 00001620, 01623167, 00001397, 00071045, 00081523 and 00961064. Ficoll-Paque density gradient centrifugation was used to isolate peripheral blood mononuclear cells. Before DNA extraction, CD4+ and CD8+ T cells were sorted by FACS or by magnetic beads.

This entry belongs to a study of CD8+CD57+ T cells in acquired aplastic anemia (dated by TCRdb to the late 2010s). About the investigation overall: Extracted DNA from sorted CD4+ and CD8+ cells averaged approximately 3 ug, ranging from about 0.19 to 30 ug. CD8+CD57+ expansion was defined as frequency above the mean frequency observed in healthy subjects. Study-wide conclusions, independent of this receptor: Patients and healthy controls showed no significant difference in CD8+ Simpson's diversity (P=0.060). Although under 35 CD8+ CDR3 sequences were shared by patients and controls, these sequences appeared highly expressed in patients and within the immunodominant clones of patients.

Genomic DNA was used as template for profiling of TCR beta VDJ combinations and CDR3 sequences. An Illumina HiSeq 2000 was the platform used for TCR repertoire sequencing. From the authors' description of their analysis: TRBV/TRBJ rearrangement plots, CDR3 size and DJ length profiles, and Simpson's diversity index were used to assess repertoires. The immunodominant clone was defined as the most abundant DNA sequence in deep sequencing data. CDR3 amino acid sequences were checked for sharing between subjects and were compared against published repertoires and the VDJdb database. TCRdb reprocessed the public reads (quality trimming at Q25 with fastp, clone calling with MiXCR) and kept in-frame beta chains. Rows are unified per CDR3 protein, each entry keeping the most common DNA and genes. In this record, the V and J calls reflect TCRdb's handling and not the investigators' own analysis. The sample data list 250,000 to 350,000 distinct CDR3 sequences, and under 65% of these were observed just once. The top ten clonotypes cover around 1.2% of the sample.

The origin of this receptor is a human donor with aplastic anemia. Rearrangement joined TRBV7-2 to TRBJ1-2; TRBD1 might be the D gene, on 6 matching bases. Sequences were obtained from sorted CD4+, CD8+, or CD8+CD57+ T cells (not recorded which) from PBMCs. The CDR3 corresponds to CASSLEGGNGYGYTF. The nucleotides read TGTGCCAGCAGCTTAGAGGGGGGTAATGGCTATGGCTACACCTTC.